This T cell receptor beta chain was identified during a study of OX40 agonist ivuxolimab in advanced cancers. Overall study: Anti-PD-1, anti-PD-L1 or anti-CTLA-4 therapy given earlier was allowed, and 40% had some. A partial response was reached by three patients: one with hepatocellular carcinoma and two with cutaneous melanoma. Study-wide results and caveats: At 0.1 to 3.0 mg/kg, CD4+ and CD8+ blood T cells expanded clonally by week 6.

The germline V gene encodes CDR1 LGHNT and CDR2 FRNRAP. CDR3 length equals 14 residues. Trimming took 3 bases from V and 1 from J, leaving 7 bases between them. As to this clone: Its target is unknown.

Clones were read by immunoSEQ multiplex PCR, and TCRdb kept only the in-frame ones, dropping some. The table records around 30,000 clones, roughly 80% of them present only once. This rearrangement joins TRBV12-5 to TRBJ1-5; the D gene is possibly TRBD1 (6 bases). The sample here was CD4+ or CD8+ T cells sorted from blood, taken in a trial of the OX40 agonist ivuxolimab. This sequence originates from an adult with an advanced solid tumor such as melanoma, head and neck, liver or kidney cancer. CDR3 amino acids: CASGFGQSNQPQHF. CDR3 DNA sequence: TGTGCTAGTGGTTTTGGACAGAGCAATCAGCCCCAGCATTTT. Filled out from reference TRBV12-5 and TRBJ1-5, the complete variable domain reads DARVTQTPRHKVTEMGQEVTMRCQPILGHNTVFWYRQTMMQGLELLAYFRNRAPLDDSGMPKDRFSAEMPDATLATLKIQPSEPRDSAVYFCASGFGQSNQPQHFGDGTRLSIL.